This T cell receptor (beta chain) was found in a study of T cell repertoires in cytomegalovirus infection. Each CDR3 protein is one row after TCRdb ran MiXCR on the reads. The sample has about 900,000 distinct CDR3 sequences; less than 40% are singletons. Concerning this clonotype itself: Antigen unknown.

The CDR3 runs 15 residues. V lost 5 bases and J lost 4, with 17 bases in between. Per germline, CDR1 MGHRA and CDR2 YSYEKL. The clonotype originates from a human donor in good health (CMV status not recorded). Some clones in this sample may be carry-over from other donors' samples. The gene calls are TRBV4-1 and TRBJ1-2; a weak D match, TRBD1 (5 bases). The material sequenced was cultured CD8+ T cells from PBMCs, taken from culture after CMV antigen stimulation. CDR3: CASSIGTEMGYGYTF. CDR3 bases: TGCGCCAGCAGCATTGGGACTGAAATGGGCTATGGCTACACCTTC.